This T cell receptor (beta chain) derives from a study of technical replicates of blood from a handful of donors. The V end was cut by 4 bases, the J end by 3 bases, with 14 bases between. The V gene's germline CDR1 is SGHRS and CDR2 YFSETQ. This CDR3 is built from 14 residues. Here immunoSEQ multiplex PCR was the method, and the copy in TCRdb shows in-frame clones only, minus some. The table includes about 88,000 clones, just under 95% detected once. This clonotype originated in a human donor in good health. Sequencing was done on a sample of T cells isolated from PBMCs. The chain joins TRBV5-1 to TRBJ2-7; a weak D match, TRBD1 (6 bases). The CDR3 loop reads CASSLRGQNYEQYF. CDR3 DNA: TGCGCCAGCAGCCTGCGTGGACAGAACTACGAGCAGTACTTC.